The T cell receptor (beta chain) under discussion was sequenced for a study of blood T cell repertoires in COVID-19. Germline trimming cut 4 bases from V and 6 bases from J; bases unmatched to any gene: 12. The CDR3 has 16 residues. CDR1 and CDR2 (germline): MNHEY, SVGAGI. Method: immunoSEQ multiplex PCR; TCRdb's copy keeps in-frame clones and lacks some. The table includes 250,000 or so clones, approximately 89% detected once. The sample consisted of peripheral blood. V gene TRBV6-5 combines with J gene TRBJ1-1, with 9 nucleotides matching TRBD1. This sequence was found in a woman aged 40 to 50 who had recovered from COVID-19. This CDR3 is CASSSLGTGSFAEAFF. Written as DNA, the CDR3 is TGTGCCAGCAGTTCTCTAGGGACAGGGTCTTTTGCTGAAGCTTTCTTT.